A selection of T cell receptor beta chains follows, all from one sample in a study of OX40 agonist ivuxolimab in advanced cancers. Sequenced by immunoSEQ multiplex PCR; TCRdb stores in-frame clones only, minus some. Of some 86,000 clones in the sample, roughly 94% were seen once. Sequencing was performed on CD4+ or CD8+ T cells sorted from blood, taken in a trial of the OX40 agonist ivuxolimab. These receptors were taken from an adult with an advanced solid tumor such as melanoma, head and neck, liver or kidney cancer. The CDR3 runs from the conserved cysteine through the conserved F or W. D genes are given only for firm matches. Clone size, where shown, is once, few, many, or a class for clones that have expanded.

D gene	J gene	V gene	clone size	CDR3 length	CDR3 protein	CDR3 DNA
NA	TRBJ2-2	TRBV7-8	NA	15	CASSLEGRGTGELFF	TGTGCCAGCAGCTTAGAGGGCAGGGGCACCGGGGAGCTGTTTTTT
NA	TRBJ2-7	TRBV2	NA	15	CASNPTLPHSYEQYF	TGTGCCAGCAATCCTACATTACCGCACTCCTACGAGCAGTACTTC
NA	TRBJ1-3	TRBV7-8	once	19	CASILVGYRDLPSGNTIYF	TGTGCCAGCATCCTGGTGGGGTACCGGGACCTTCCCTCTGGAAACACCATATATTTT
NA	TRBJ2-6	TRBV19	NA	17	CASSPSAGISGANVLTF	TGTGCCAGTAGCCCGTCGGCAGGGATCTCTGGGGCCAACGTCCTGACTTTC
NA	TRBJ2-6	TRBV11-2	once	19	CASSLVQDFRPSGANVLTF	TGTGCCAGCAGCTTAGTCCAAGACTTTCGCCCCTCCGGGGCCAACGTCCTGACTTTC
NA	TRBJ2-5	TRBV2	once	15	CASSDSGGPGETQYF	TGTGCCAGCAGTGACAGTGGCGGTCCAGGGGAGACCCAGTACTTC
NA	TRBJ1-5	TRBV10-2	few	16	CASSDGPGTSNQPQHF	TGCGCCAGCAGTGACGGGCCGGGAACTAGCAATCAGCCCCAGCATTTT
TRBD2	TRBJ2-3	TRBV9	NA	16	CASSVTSGRNTDTQYF	TGTGCCAGCAGCGTGACTAGCGGGAGGAACACAGATACGCAGTATTTT
TRBD1	TRBJ2-1	TRBV7-9	NA	11	CASSTGTGLFF	TGTGCCAGCAGCACCGGGACAGGGCTGTTCTTC
TRBD1	TRBJ2-2	TRBV2	NA	19	CASSTAGSGQGWDTGELFF	TGTGCCAGCAGTACAGCAGGGTCGGGACAGGGATGGGACACCGGGGAGCTGTTTTTT
NA	TRBJ2-1	TRBV7-9	NA	12	CASSRGYNEQFF	TGTGCCAGCAGCCGAGGATACAATGAGCAGTTCTTC
NA	TRBJ2-2	TRBV7-9	NA	12	CASGINTGELFF	TGTGCCAGCGGGATCAACACCGGGGAGCTGTTTTTT
NA	TRBJ2-7	TRBV4-1	NA	13	CASSQASWGEQYF	TGCGCCAGCAGCCAGGCCTCATGGGGGGAGCAGTACTTC
TRBD2	TRBJ2-2	TRBV4-1	NA	20	CASSHETSGGAGSITGELFF	TGCGCCAGCAGCCATGAGACTAGCGGGGGGGCCGGGTCAATCACCGGGGAGCTGTTTTTT
NA	TRBJ2-1	TRBV2	NA	15	CASSEEVAGDNEQFF	TGTGCCAGCAGTGAAGAGGTTGCTGGGGACAATGAGCAGTTCTTC
NA	TRBJ1-4	TRBV12-5	once	13	CASGGGSDEKLFF	TGTGCTAGCGGAGGGGGGTCCGATGAAAAACTGTTTTTT
NA	TRBJ1-2	TRBV19	NA	12	CASMTDNEGYTF	TGTGCCAGTATGACCGACAATGAGGGCTACACCTTC
NA	TRBJ2-2	TRBV5-6	NA	13	CASSMDAGGELFF	TGTGCCAGCAGCATGGACGCTGGCGGGGAGCTGTTTTTT
NA	TRBJ1-5	TRBV6-5	NA	13	CASSYSNIQPQHF	TGTGCCAGCAGTTACTCGAATATTCAGCCCCAGCATTTT
TRBD1	TRBJ2-2	TRBV13	NA	15	CASRPDRDGIGELFF	TGTGCCAGCAGACCGGACAGGGATGGAATCGGGGAGCTGTTTTTT
TRBD2	TRBJ2-1	TRBV7-8	NA	17	CASSLVSRTSGYNEQFF	TGTGCCAGCAGCTTAGTATCAAGGACTAGCGGGTACAATGAGCAGTTCTTC
NA	TRBJ2-5	TRBV7-3	NA	15	CASSLLGNSQETQYF	TGTGCCAGCAGCTTACTAGGGAACTCCCAAGAGACCCAGTACTTC
TRBD1	TRBJ2-7	TRBV6-1	NA	14	CASSNRGLDYEQYF	TGTGCCAGCAGTAACAGGGGCCTAGACTACGAGCAGTACTTC
NA	TRBJ2-7	TRBV19	NA	13	CASSAGIYYEQYF	TGTGCCAGTAGTGCCGGGATTTACTACGAGCAGTACTTC
TRBD1	TRBJ1-5	TRBV28	NA	14	CASSLGQGNQPQHF	TGTGCCAGCAGCCTGGGACAGGGTAATCAGCCCCAGCATTTT
NA	TRBJ2-2	TRBV27	NA	16	CASSLLGALDTGELFF	TGTGCCAGCAGTTTATTGGGGGCTTTGGACACCGGGGAGCTGTTTTTT
TRBD2	TRBJ2-1	TRBV7-7	NA	15	CASSLGGLAANEQFF	TGTGCCAGCAGCTTAGGGGGCCTAGCGGCTAATGAGCAGTTCTTC
TRBD1	TRBJ2-2	TRBV4-2	once	18	CASSHDLLDRVGTGELFF	TGTGCCAGCAGCCACGATCTTCTCGACAGGGTTGGAACCGGGGAGCTGTTTTTT
TRBD2	TRBJ2-5	TRBV5-5	NA	15	CASSDSGGAVETQYF	TGTGCCAGCAGCGATAGCGGGGGAGCCGTAGAGACCCAGTACTTC
NA	TRBJ2-1	TRBV19	NA	14	CASSTGALYNEQFF	TGTGCCAGTAGTACGGGGGCATTATACAATGAGCAGTTCTTC
TRBD1	TRBJ2-7	TRBV30	NA	14	CAWGAGQGFNEQYF	TGTGCCTGGGGTGCGGGACAGGGGTTCAACGAGCAGTACTTC
NA	TRBJ2-3	TRBV6-1	NA	15	CASSETGSGADTQYF	TGTGCCAGCAGTGAGACAGGGTCGGGAGCAGATACGCAGTATTTT
NA	TRBJ1-5	TRBV27	NA	14	CASSLSGSNQPQHF	TGTGCCAGCAGTTTATCAGGGAGCAATCAGCCCCAGCATTTT
TRBD1	TRBJ1-5	TRBV2	NA	17	CASSEERLGQGEQPQHF	TGTGCCAGCAGTGAAGAAAGACTTGGACAGGGGGAGCAGCCCCAGCATTTT
NA	TRBJ1-1	TRBV29-1	NA	12	CSVAGGNTEAFF	TGCAGCGTTGCTGGGGGGAACACTGAAGCTTTCTTT
TRBD2	TRBJ2-5	TRBV7-6	NA	15	CASSAGTIDQETQYF	TGTGCCAGCAGCGCGGGGACTATCGACCAAGAGACCCAGTACTTC
NA	TRBJ2-2	TRBV9	NA	15	CASSVGSSETGELFF	TGTGCCAGCAGCGTAGGTAGCAGCGAAACCGGGGAGCTGTTTTTT
TRBD2	TRBJ2-1	TRBV5-1	NA	17	CASRTSGRRASYNEQFF	TGCGCCAGCAGGACTAGCGGGAGGAGGGCCTCCTACAATGAGCAGTTCTTC
NA	TRBJ1-1	TRBV2	NA	14	CAKERHSRTEEAFF	TGTGCCAAAGAGCGCCACAGTCGGACAGAAGAAGCTTTCTTT
NA	TRBJ2-7	TRBV27	NA	14	CASSFTGSSYEQYF	TGTGCCAGCAGTTTTACGGGAAGCTCCTACGAGCAGTACTTC
TRBD2	TRBJ2-5	TRBV6-5	NA	13	CASSNTPMREPYF	TGTGCCAGCAGTAACACCCCGATGCGGGAGCCGTACTTC
NA	TRBJ2-1	TRBV5-1	NA	13	CASSQYSYNEQFF	TGCGCCAGCAGTCAATACTCCTACAATGAGCAGTTCTTC
NA	TRBJ1-5	TRBV9	once	15	CASSEDGNSNQPQHF	TGTGCCAGCAGCGAGGACGGAAATAGCAATCAGCCCCAGCATTTT
TRBD2	TRBJ2-1	TRBV27	once	16	CASSSPGTSGYNEQFF	TGTGCCAGCAGTTCCCCGGGGACTAGCGGTTACAATGAGCAGTTCTTC
NA	TRBJ1-2	TRBV19	NA	12	CASSWTDYGYTF	TGTGCCAGTAGTTGGACTGATTATGGCTACACCTTC
NA	TRBJ2-7	TRBV27	NA	15	CASSLVRDGAYEQYF	TGTGCCAGCAGTTTAGTCCGGGACGGGGCCTACGAGCAGTACTTC
NA	TRBJ1-1	TRBV7-3	NA	14	CASSLTGADTEAFF	TGTGCCAGCAGCTTAACCGGGGCGGATACTGAAGCTTTCTTT
TRBD1	TRBJ1-2	TRBV28	NA	13	CASTYGTAYSYTF	TGTGCCAGCACATACGGGACAGCCTATAGCTACACCTTC
NA	TRBJ1-2	TRBV9	once	13	CASSPDSNYGYTF	TGTGCCAGCAGCCCGGACAGTAACTATGGCTACACCTTC
NA	TRBJ2-7	TRBV7-9	few	13	CASSPGDSYEQYF	TGTGCCAGCAGCCCGGGGGATTCCTACGAGCAGTACTTC
NA	TRBJ1-3	TRBV5-6	NA	16	CASSLMAASSGNTIYF	TGTGCCAGCAGCTTAATGGCTGCTAGCTCTGGAAACACCATATATTTT
NA	TRBJ1-6	TRBV7-2	NA	17	CASSNFPMGVDNSPLHF	TGTGCCAGCAGCAACTTCCCGATGGGGGTGGATAATTCACCCCTCCACTTT
NA	TRBJ2-1	TRBV27	NA	15	CASSLLDTSHNEQFF	TGTGCCAGCAGTTTGCTGGACACGAGTCACAATGAGCAGTTCTTC
NA	TRBJ2-7	TRBV19	NA	12	CASSMGREKQYF	TGTGCCAGTAGTATGGGCAGGGAAAAGCAGTACTTC
NA	TRBJ1-3	TRBV7-9	NA	14	CASSPRTAGNTIYF	TGTGCCAGCAGCCCGCGGACAGCTGGAAACACCATATATTTT
TRBD1	TRBJ2-7	TRBV27	NA	15	CASNTGQGRNYEQYF	TGTGCCAGCAATACGGGACAGGGTAGAAACTACGAGCAGTACTTC
NA	TRBJ1-1	TRBV7-9	NA	14	CASSLAGANTEAFF	TGTGCCAGCAGCTTAGCGGGGGCGAACACTGAAGCTTTCTTT
NA	TRBJ2-7	TRBV10-3	NA	13	CAISQGLGDEQYF	TGTGCCATCAGTCAGGGTCTCGGGGACGAGCAGTACTTC
TRBD2	TRBJ2-7	TRBV14	NA	16	CVSSPRAGGLSYEQYF	TGTGTCAGCAGCCCTAGAGCGGGGGGTCTCTCCTACGAGCAGTACTTC